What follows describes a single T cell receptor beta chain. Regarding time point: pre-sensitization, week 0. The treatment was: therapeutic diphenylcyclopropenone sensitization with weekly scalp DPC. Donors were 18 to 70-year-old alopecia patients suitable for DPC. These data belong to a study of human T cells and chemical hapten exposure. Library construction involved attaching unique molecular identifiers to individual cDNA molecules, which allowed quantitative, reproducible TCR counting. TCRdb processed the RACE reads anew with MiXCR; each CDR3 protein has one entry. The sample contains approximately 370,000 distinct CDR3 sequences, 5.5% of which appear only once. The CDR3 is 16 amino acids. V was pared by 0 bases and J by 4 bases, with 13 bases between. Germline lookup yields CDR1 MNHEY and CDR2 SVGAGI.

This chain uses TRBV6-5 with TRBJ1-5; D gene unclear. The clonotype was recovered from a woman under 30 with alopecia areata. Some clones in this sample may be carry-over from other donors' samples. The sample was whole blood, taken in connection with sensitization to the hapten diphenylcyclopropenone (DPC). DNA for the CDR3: TGTGCCAGCAGTTACTCGAATCCAGCCATTAATCAGCCCCAGCATTTT. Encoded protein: CASSYSNPAINQPQHF.